This TCR beta chain was retrieved from a study of blood T cells in healthy people across ages. Caucasian, healthy and from Russia, the donors were aged between roughly 6 and 95. PCR was performed a second time for about 7 to 12 cycles using a sample-barcoded 5' primer and a J-beta primer mix. All samples yielded 3 million or more CDR3-containing paired-end reads. TCRdb re-called the 5' RACE reads through MiXCR, storing one row per CDR3 protein. The table has 700,000 or so distinct CDR3 sequences, about 24% seen once. This clonotype was seen a few times. Its cognate antigen is unknown. Germline assignment: CDR1 GTSNPN and CDR2 SVGIG (reference sequence). V was cut by 0 bases and J by 5 bases, with 6 bases left in between. This CDR3 region has 12 residues. The study's findings and limits: Age showed a roughly linear inverse relationship with TCR beta diversity per million T cells.

V gene TRBV30 combines with J gene TRBJ2-3; D ambiguous. Sequencing was done on a sample of blood. The receptor's source is a man between 65 and 85 years old in good health. The CDR3 sequence: CAWSVTVDTQYF. CDR3 DNA: TGTGCCTGGAGTGTAACCGTAGATACGCAGTATTTT. The variable domain in full, completed from reference TRBV30 and TRBJ2-3, reads SQTIHQWPATLVQPVGSPLSLECTVEGTSNPNLYWYRQAAGRGLQLLFYSVGIGQISSEVPQNLSASRPQDRQFILSSKKLLLSDSGFYLCAWSVTVDTQYFGPGTRLTVL.